Listed here are 31 T cell receptor beta chains from one sample, sequenced in a study of blood T cell repertoires in COVID-19. Profiled with immunoSEQ multiplex PCR; TCRdb holds only in-frame clones, not every one. This sample yields 210,000 or so clones, of which 85% to 90% are seen a single time; 0.62% belongs to the top ten. The specimen was peripheral blood. The receptor set was obtained from a middle-aged man with acute or convalescent COVID-19.

The genes are TRBV6-6 and TRBJ2-1, with D perhaps matching TRBD2 (7 bases). Germline loops: CDR1 MNHNY, CDR2 SVGAGI (reference sequence). This CDR3 comprises 15 residues. V dropped 2 bases and J dropped 4 bases, with 12 bases sitting between them. CDR3 DNA: TGTGCCAGCAGTTACGAGGGGGGGACATACAATGAGCAGTTCTTC. Translating it yields CASSYEGGTYNEQFF.

The chain recombines TRBV7-2 with TRBJ1-3; 7 nucleotides line up with TRBD1. The J segment lost 4 bases and the V segment lost 5 bases, leaving 5 bases of the junction unmatched. CDR3 size: 14 residues. CDR1 is SGHTA and CDR2 is FQGNSA in the germline V gene. CDR3 DNA sequence: TGTGCCAGCAGCGAACAGGGGAGCGGAAACACCATATATTTT. As protein: CASSEQGSGNTIYF.

The J gene is TRBJ2-1, the V gene TRBV24-1, with a tentative D call TRBD1 (6 bases). Trimming pared 9 bases from V and 9 bases from J, leaving 14 bases between. Per germline, CDR1 KGHDR and CDR2 SFDVKD. The CDR3 contains 12 residues. CDR3 bases: TGTGCCACCGGTGGGCAGACAGGTGAGCAGTTCTTC. This encodes CATGGQTGEQFF.

This rearrangement joins TRBV11-2 to TRBJ2-7; 11 bases are shared with TRBD2. Trimming took 7 bases from V and 7 from J; bases not matched to a gene: 15. The CDR3 contains 16 residues. CDR1 is SGHAT and CDR2 is FQNNGV in the germline V gene. The CDR3 region has the DNA TGTGCCAGCACCTCGGGACTAGCGGCCCGAAGAGGGGAGCAGTACTTC. Its protein product is CASTSGLAARRGEQYF.

This clone was detected once. The rearrangement uses TRBV5-5 and TRBJ1-4; weak D call: TRBD1 (6 bases). V lost 5 bases and J lost 8, with 25 bases in between. CDR1 SGHKS and CDR2 YYEKEE come from the germline V gene (reference sequence). The CDR3 spans 17 residues. The CDR3 loop is CASRLRGTTTGPEKLFF. In DNA, the CDR3 is TGTGCCAGCAGGCTCCGTGGAACAACAACAGGGCCGGAAAAACTGTTTTTT.

The V call is TRBV7-8, the J call TRBJ2-6; the D gene is possibly TRBD1 (6 bases). The CDR3 consists of 18 residues. Germline V gene data show CDR1 as SGHVS and CDR2 as FQNEAQ. V lost 5 bases and J lost 0, with 17 bases in between. CDR3 loop: CASSLGQRVISGANVLTF. The CDR3 DNA reads TGTGCCAGCAGCCTCGGACAGAGAGTCATCTCTGGGGCCAACGTCCTGACTTTC.

This chain connects TRBV27 to TRBJ1-5, with D tentatively TRBD1 (5 bases). Trimming cost V 6 bases and J 6 bases, with 9 bases left between them. CDR1 and CDR2 (germline): MNHEY, SMNVEV (reference sequence). The CDR3 length is 12 residues. DNA for the CDR3: TGTGCCAGCAGCACCGGGGGTCAGCCCCAGCATTTT. This sequence encodes CASSTGGQPQHF.

The J gene is TRBJ1-1, the V gene TRBV6-2 or TRBV6-3; no definite D call. V lost 2 bases to trimming and J lost 10 bases, with 11 bases between them. Germline loops: CDR1 MNHEY, CDR2 SVGEGT. The CDR3 consists of 12 residues. The CDR3 region has the DNA TGTGCCAGCAGTTACGTTGGGAGTGTAGCTTTCTTT. Translation: CASSYVGSVAFF.

The V call is TRBV6-2 or TRBV6-3, the J call TRBJ1-2, with 7 bases lining up with TRBD1. Germline loops: CDR1 MNHEY, CDR2 SVGEGT. The CDR3 loop spans 14 amino acids. V dropped 4 bases and J dropped 4; count of bases not matched to a gene: 6. The CDR3 reads CASSSRGPGYGYTF. CDR3 DNA: TGTGCCAGCAGTTCTAGGGGGCCTGGCTATGGCTACACCTTC.

J is TRBJ1-6 and V is TRBV28; D remains unclear. The germline CDR1 and CDR2 sequences are MDHEN and SYDVKM. Trimming took off 3 bases at V and 6 bases at J, with 9 bases between the two ends. CDR3 length equals 14 residues. CDR3 sequence reads: CASSFGLTNSPLHF. The CDR3 nucleotides are TGTGCCAGCAGTTTCGGACTGACTAATTCACCCCTCCACTTT.

This clone has only one observation. The chain has TRBV4-2 and TRBJ2-2; possibly TRBD2 for D (5 bases). Germline CDR1 reads LGHNA; CDR2 reads YNFKEQ. V was shortened by 6 bases and J by 6 bases, with 17 bases between the two germline ends. There are 15 residues in the CDR3. In DNA form, the CDR3 reads TGTGCCAGCAGTGAATGGCGGGCCAGCTCCGGGGAGCTGTTTTTT. It specifies CASSEWRASSGELFF.

About this clone itself: At one end the junction does not follow the germline gene, possibly because of a read error. This chain connects TRBV7-7 to TRBJ2-5, with 8 bases fitting TRBD2. CDR3 length equals 16 residues. CDR1 is SSHAT, CDR2 FNYEAQ, per germline (reference sequence). The CDR3 loop reads CASSLAQGLARETQYF. The CDR3 nucleotides are TGTGCTAGCAGCTTAGCCCAAGGACTAGCTCGGGAGACCCAGTACTTC.

The chain has TRBV5-1 and TRBJ1-6, with TRBD1 as a possible D gene (5 bases). The CDR3 contains 12 residues. Trimming took 5 bases from V and 7 from J, leaving 7 bases between them. CDR1 is SGHRS and CDR2 is YFSETQ in the germline V gene. DNA of the CDR3: TGCGCCAGCAGTAGGGGCAATTCACCCCTCCACTTT. Translation: CASSRGNSPLHF.

This clone was recorded once. This chain connects TRBV25-1 to TRBJ1-1; D is uncertain. The CDR3 runs to 13 residues. The V gene lost 7 bases and the J gene lost 2 bases, with 11 bases spanning the gap. Germline V gene data show CDR1 as MGHDK and CDR2 as SYGVNS. Here the CDR3 DNA reads TGTGCCAGCATAAGTGAGGTTAACACTGAAGCTTTCTTT. Translation gives CASISEVNTEAFF.

The chain links TRBV30 to TRBJ1-6; 8 positions match TRBD1. The CDR3 totals 12 residues. J was trimmed by 11 bases and V by 7 bases; bases with no gene match: 7. The V gene's germline CDR1 is GTSNPN and CDR2 SVGIG (reference sequence). The CDR3 coding sequence is TGTGCCTTGACAGGGGAAGGCACACCCCTCCACTTT. This codes for CALTGEGTPLHF.

The chain has TRBV27 and TRBJ2-3, with TRBD1 identical over 10 bases. Germline CDR1 and CDR2: MNHEY and SMNVEV (reference sequence). The V segment lost 3 bases and the J segment 1 base; nucleotides outside the gene matches: 10. The CDR3 is made up of 18 amino acids. For the CDR3, the DNA is TGTGCCAGCAGTTTTAGAGGACAGGGGGGGATTGGCACAGATACGCAGTATTTT. Its protein product is CASSFRGQGGIGTDTQYF.

This chain joins TRBV19 and TRBJ2-7, with 9 bases lining up with TRBD1. Per the germline V gene, CDR1 is LNHDA and CDR2 is SQIVND (reference sequence). The V and J ends lost 6 bases and 1 base, in that order; junction bases with no gene match: 7. The CDR3 is made up of 15 amino acids. CDR3 coding DNA: TGTGCCAGTAGACCCGCCGGACAGGGGTCCTACGAGCAGTACTTC. Its protein product is CASRPAGQGSYEQYF.

V is TRBV10-3 and J is TRBJ2-3, with D tentatively TRBD1 (6 bases). This CDR3 is built from 15 residues. Deletions cut 2 bases from V and 6 bases from J, with 15 bases between. Germline CDR1 reads ENHRY; CDR2 reads SYGVKD. In nucleotides, the CDR3 is TGTGCCATCAGTGAGCAACGGACAGTTACCGATACGCAGTATTTT. Its translation is CAISEQRTVTDTQYF.

J is TRBJ2-3 and V is TRBV27, with 10 bases fitting TRBD2. This CDR3 is built from 14 residues. The V segment lost 3 bases and the J segment 6 bases; nucleotides outside the gene matches: 3. Germline CDR1 reads MNHEY; CDR2 reads SMNVEV (reference sequence). CDR3 DNA sequence: TGTGCCAGCAGTTTGCTAGCGGGAGAGGATACGCAGTATTTT. Translated: CASSLLAGEDTQYF.

This rearrangement joins TRBV2 to TRBJ1-5; tentatively, D is TRBD1 (5 bases). The CDR3 contains 15 residues. Trimming removed 10 bases at V and 0 bases at J, with 16 bases between. Germline-derived CDR1 and CDR2 are SNHLY and FYNNEI. The DNA for the CDR3 is TGTGCCACCAGACGTGGGGACTTTAGCAATCAGCCCCAGCATTTT. Translating gives CATRRGDFSNQPQHF.

This chain connects TRBV7-8 to TRBJ1-2; TRBD1 agrees at 8 bases. Germline V gene lookup returns CDR1 SGHVS and CDR2 FQNEAQ. The V segment lost 3 bases and the J segment 3 bases; nucleotides outside the gene matches: 3. This CDR3 comprises 14 residues. CDR3 nucleotide sequence: TGTGCCAGCAGCTTTTTGACAGGGGACTATGGCTACACCTTC. Translated, it gives CASSFLTGDYGYTF. Using reference TRBV7-8 and TRBJ1-2 for the parts outside the CDR3, the full variable domain is GAGVSQSPRYKVAKRGQDVALRCDPISGHVSLFWYQQALGQGPEFLTYFQNEAQLDKSGLPSDRFFAERPEGSVSTLKIQRTQQEDSAVYLCASSFLTGDYGYTFGSGTRLTVV.

This chain connects TRBV20-1 to TRBJ1-2; D is unclear. The CDR3 consists of 11 residues. V lost 4 bases and J 3 bases, leaving 6 bases between the germline ends. Looked up from germline, CDR1 is DFQATT and CDR2 is SNEGSKA (reference sequence). The CDR3 region is CSAITDYGYTF. The CDR3 nucleotides read TGCAGTGCTATTACAGACTATGGCTACACCTTC.

The CDR3 reads CASRMRLAERNEQFF. The CDR3 region has the DNA TGTGCCAGTAGGATGAGACTAGCGGAGCGGAATGAGCAGTTCTTC. V and J are TRBV19 and TRBJ2-1, with 9 positions matching TRBD2. The V gene end was trimmed by 6 bases and the J gene end by 7 bases; junction bases not matched to a gene: 10. Germline loops: CDR1 LNHDA, CDR2 SQIVND (reference sequence). This CDR3 comprises 15 residues.

A single count supports this clone. The chain recombines TRBV6-2 or TRBV6-3 with TRBJ2-2, with 8 positions matching TRBD2. The CDR3 is 15 residues long. The trim removed 0 bases at V and 6 bases at J, leaving 3 bases unmatched. The germline gives CDR1 MNHEY, CDR2 SVGEGT. This CDR3 reads CASSYSIGGAGELFF. In DNA form, the CDR3 reads TGTGCCAGCAGTTACTCGATCGGGGGGGCCGGGGAGCTGTTTTTT.

The chain is built from TRBV11-3 and TRBJ2-1; 8 bases match TRBD1. The CDR3 runs 13 residues. Germline V gene sequence: CDR1 SGHNT, CDR2 YENEEA. V dropped 2 bases and J dropped 8; count of bases not matched to a gene: 2. In DNA, the CDR3 is TGTGCCAGCAGCTTACAGGGGGCCTATGAGCAGTTCTTC. This codes for CASSLQGAYEQFF.

The rearrangement links TRBV10-3 to TRBJ2-7; TRBD1 matches 10 bases. The CDR3 is 15 amino acids. The germline gives CDR1 ENHRY, CDR2 SYGVKD. V dropped 7 bases and J dropped 0; count of bases not matched to a gene: 6. CDR3 sequence reads: CAITRGQGGSYEQYF. In DNA form, the CDR3 reads TGTGCCATCACCCGCGGACAGGGGGGCTCCTACGAGCAGTACTTC.

This clone was detected a few times. This sequence joins TRBV18 and TRBJ1-2; 8 bases match TRBD1. V was pared by 3 bases and J by 5 bases, with 2 bases of the junction left unmatched. The CDR3 runs 13 residues. Germline loops: CDR1 KGHSH, CDR2 LQKENI. CDR3 bases: TGTGCCAGCTCACCGGACAGGGAGTATGGCTACACCTTC. Its translation: CASSPDREYGYTF.

CDR3 nucleotides: TGTGCCAGTAGTATGGTCCCAGGCTCCTACAATGAGCAGTTCTTC. It is translated as CASSMVPGSYNEQFF. The chain uses TRBV19 and TRBJ2-1; D unresolved. Germline V gives CDR1 LNHDA, CDR2 SQIVND (reference sequence). Trimming took 3 bases from V and 0 from J, leaving 9 bases between them. The CDR3 consists of 15 residues.

The rearrangement links TRBV6-4 to TRBJ2-2; TRBD1 might be the D (5 bases). This CDR3 is built from 14 residues. Germline-derived CDR1 and CDR2 are MRHNA and SNTAGT. V lost 3 bases, J lost 6 bases, and 11 bases lay in between. The CDR3 reads CASSDSGSAGELFF. The CDR3 DNA sequence: TGTGCCAGCAGTGATTCAGGGTCGGCCGGGGAGCTGTTTTTT.

Turning to this clone: Other DNA variants within this sample encode the same CDR3. The V and J genes are TRBV20-1 and TRBJ2-5; D is possibly TRBD1 (6 bases). Trimming shortened V by 2 bases and J by 5 bases, and 6 bases separated the two germline ends. The CDR3 consists of 11 residues. The germline V gene encodes CDR1 DFQATT and CDR2 SNEGSKA (reference sequence). CDR3 residues: CSARQGETQYF. Written as DNA, the CDR3 is TGCAGTGCTAGACAGGGGGAGACCCAGTACTTC.

The chain couples TRBV2 to TRBJ2-2, with 9 nucleotides matching TRBD2. The germline gives CDR1 SNHLY, CDR2 FYNNEI. Trimming cost V 3 bases and J 7 bases; bases outside gene matches: 6. The length of the CDR3 is 15 residues. The CDR3 spells CASSEIAGAGGELFF. The CDR3, as DNA: TGTGCCAGCAGTGAGATAGCGGGAGCGGGCGGGGAGCTGTTTTTT.